These 28 T cell receptor beta chains were all obtained from the same sample, sequenced in a study of CD8 T cells in Susac syndrome (dated by TCRdb to between 2018 and 2021). The library came from the immunoSEQ multiplex PCR assay. RNA was extracted using the RNeasy kit, and roughly 0.5 to 1 microgram was reverse transcribed with random hexamers. TCRdb reworked the public reads: Q25 trimming with fastp, MiXCR clone assembly, productive beta chains retained. For every CDR3 protein sequence, its rows merge into one entry that carries the most common genes and DNA. The sample contains 240,000 or so distinct CDR3 sequences, almost 97% of them found a single time. Approximately 0.1% of the sample lies in the top ten. Sequencing was performed on CD4+ T cells from PBMCs. Receptor source: a human donor with Susac syndrome.

The chain has TRBV4-1 and TRBJ2-4; TRBD2 aligns across 15 bases. Trimming took 0 bases from V and 7 from J; bases not matched to a gene: 1. The CDR3 extends over 16 amino acids. Germline-derived CDR1 and CDR2 are MGHRA and YSYEKL. The CDR3 protein is CASSQEGTSGRNIQYF. For the CDR3, the DNA is TGCGCCAGCAGCCAAGAAGGGACTAGCGGGAGGAACATTCAGTACTTC.

The chain links TRBV19 to TRBJ2-3, with D possibly TRBD1 on 6 matching bases. Germline V gene lookup returns CDR1 LNHDA and CDR2 SQIVND (reference sequence). V lost 5 bases and J 0 bases, leaving 15 bases between the germline ends. This CDR3 contains 16 residues. CDR3 protein: CASSGEGVPSTDTQYF. CDR3 in DNA: TGTGCCAGTAGTGGCGAGGGGGTGCCTAGCACAGATACGCAGTATTTT.

Comments on this clonotype: One end of the junction is discordant with germline, which a read error may explain. The chain carries TRBV7-7 and TRBJ2-1, with D perhaps being TRBD1 or TRBD2 (5 bases each). Germline lookup yields CDR1 SSHAT and CDR2 FNYEAQ (reference sequence). The CDR3 extends over 14 amino acids. CDR3 coding DNA: TGTGCTAGCAGCTTAGGCGTTCGGGGCGATGAGCAGTTCTTC. This encodes CASSLGVRGDEQFF.

The rearrangement joins TRBV5-5 to TRBJ1-1; D not certain. This CDR3 is built from 14 residues. Germline values: CDR1 SGHKS, CDR2 YYEKEE (reference sequence). V was pared by 3 bases and J by 0 bases, with 9 bases between. In DNA, the CDR3 is TGTGCCAGCAGCTCCGGACTGATGAACACTGAAGCTTTCTTT. This sequence encodes CASSSGLMNTEAFF.

Written as DNA, the CDR3 is TGTGCCTGGAGCAGGACTAGCCCTTTGGGCTCCTACGAGCAGTACTTC. Translation: CAWSRTSPLGSYEQYF. The genes are TRBV30 and TRBJ2-7, with 8 bases lining up with TRBD2. Germline V lookup: CDR1 GTSNPN, CDR2 SVGIG (reference sequence). V lost 3 bases, J lost 0 bases, and 10 bases stayed unmatched. This CDR3 has 16 residues.

The gene calls are TRBV20-1 and TRBJ2-5, with D hard to call. The V gene lost 0 bases and the J gene lost 6 bases, with 23 bases spanning the gap. CDR3 size: 17 residues. Germline loops: CDR1 DFQATT, CDR2 SNEGSKA (reference sequence). The CDR3 nucleotides are TGCAGTGCTAGAGATCCCAATCGTCCGCCCCTGGGGAAGACCCAGTACTTC. Its translation is CSARDPNRPPLGKTQYF.

The chain carries TRBV21-1 and TRBJ2-3; TRBD2 was called by the table and not checked on the DNA. TRBV21-1 is flagged as a pseudogene. The CDR3 runs to 17 residues. The CDR3 sequence is CASSKEIAGDLTDTQYF. Written as DNA, the CDR3 is TGTGCCAGCAGCAAAGAGATAGCGGGAGATCTAACAGATACGCAGTATTTT.

This clonotype occurred once. The chain links TRBV18 to TRBJ1-1; D is perhaps TRBD1 (5 bases). The CDR3 spans 15 residues. Germline values: CDR1 KGHSH, CDR2 LQKENI. The V end lost 2 bases, the J end lost 0 bases, and 10 bases lay between the germline ends. The CDR3 nucleotides read TGTGCCAGCTCACCAATGGGGACGGTGAACACTGAAGCTTTCTTT. Residues: CASSPMGTVNTEAFF.

The chain has TRBV6-6 and TRBJ2-1; D is possibly TRBD2 (5 bases). The CDR3 extends over 11 amino acids. Trimming removed 6 bases at V and 10 bases at J, with 10 bases between. CDR1 MNHNY and CDR2 SVGAGI come from the germline V gene (reference sequence). The CDR3 is CASSLKREQFF. The CDR3 nucleotides are TGTGCCAGCAGCCTTAAGCGGGAGCAGTTCTTC.

V is TRBV23-1 and J is TRBJ2-2; TRBD2 matches 9 bases. TRBV23-1 is an ORF for which the function is uncertain. J gave up 4 bases and V 1 base, and 4 bases lay outside the gene matches. The CDR3 runs 16 residues. The CDR3 DNA sequence: TGCGCCAGCAGTCAATTCCAGCGGGAGGTCACCGGGGAGCTGTTTTTT. Its protein product is CASSQFQREVTGELFF.

The V and J genes are TRBV4-2 and TRBJ2-3; 12 bases agree with TRBD2. Germline lookup yields CDR1 LGHNA and CDR2 YNFKEQ. J was trimmed by 1 base and V by 3 bases; bases with no gene match: 11. This CDR3 is built from 19 residues. The CDR3 region is CASSHVATSGRSGTDTQYF. As DNA, the CDR3 is TGTGCCAGCAGCCATGTGGCGACTAGCGGGAGAAGTGGCACAGATACGCAGTATTTT.

The chain employs TRBV5-1 and TRBJ2-1; the match to TRBD2 covers 12 bases. The germline V gene encodes CDR1 SGHRS and CDR2 YFSETQ. V lost 3 bases to trimming and J lost 7 bases; unmatched junction nucleotides: 2. The CDR3 is made up of 14 amino acids. For the CDR3, the DNA is TGCGCCAGCAGCTCGACTAGCGGGAGTAATGAGCAGTTCTTC. Translation: CASSSTSGSNEQFF.

The rearrangement links TRBV6-5 to TRBJ2-5; D gene unclear. V was pared by 0 bases and J by 2 bases, with 16 bases between. Germline V gene data show CDR1 as MNHEY and CDR2 as SVGAGI. CDR3 length equals 17 residues. The CDR3 is CASSYSRWDLKQETQYF. Written as DNA, the CDR3 is TGTGCCAGCAGTTACTCGAGGTGGGATCTTAAACAAGAGACCCAGTACTTC.

The chain is built from TRBV30 and TRBJ2-1, with 9 bases identical to TRBD2. There are 16 residues in the CDR3. Germline V gene sequence: CDR1 GTSNPN, CDR2 SVGIG (reference sequence). The junction had 11 bases not matched to a gene; V was cut back by 4 bases and J by 4 bases. The CDR3 spells CAWIPLAGGEYNEQFF. CDR3 in DNA: TGTGCCTGGATCCCTCTGGCGGGAGGGGAATACAATGAGCAGTTCTTC.

As concerns this clonotype: At one boundary the junction diverges from the germline segment, which might be a read error. The chain combines TRBV7-7 with TRBJ2-1; D possibly uses TRBD1 or TRBD2 (5 bases each). The germline gives CDR1 SSHAT, CDR2 FNYEAQ (reference sequence). CDR3 length: 17 residues. The DNA for the CDR3 is TGTGCTAGCAGCTTAGAGGGGACCGGGACGTCTTACAATGAGCAGTTCTTC. Encoded protein: CASSLEGTGTSYNEQFF.

In DNA, the CDR3 is TGCAGTGCTAGACCTACAGGGTCCTGGGATACGCAGTATTTT. It is translated as CSARPTGSWDTQYF. The chain employs TRBV20-1 and TRBJ2-3; the D gene is possibly TRBD1 (6 bases). The germline CDR1 and CDR2 sequences are DFQATT and SNEGSKA (reference sequence). This CDR3 spans 14 amino acids. Trimming took 2 bases from V and 6 from J, leaving 15 bases between them.

This clonotype has only one observation. Germline and junction disagree at one end, which may indicate a read error. V gene TRBV7-7 combines with J gene TRBJ2-7; D ambiguous. The CDR3 has 10 amino acids. The V gene's germline CDR1 is SSHAT and CDR2 FNYEAQ (reference sequence). The CDR3 region is CASRQKKQYF. The CDR3 DNA reads TGTGCTAGCAGGCAGAAGAAGCAGTACTTC. Supplemented by reference TRBV7-7 and TRBJ2-7, the full variable domain reads GAGVSQSPRYKVTKRGQDVTLRCDPISSHATLYWYQQALGQGPEFLTYFNYEAQPDKSGLPSDRFSAERPEGSISTLTIQRTEQRDSAMYRCASRQKKQYFGPGTRLTVT.

V gene TRBV3-1 combines with J gene TRBJ1-5, with D maybe TRBD1 (5 bases). CDR1 LGHDT and CDR2 YNNKEL come from the germline V gene (reference sequence). Trimming removed 2 bases from V and 0 bases from J, with 8 bases in between. The CDR3 consists of 15 residues. The CDR3 DNA sequence: TGTGCCAGCAGCCAATACCAGGGTAGCAATCAGCCCCAGCATTTT. Its protein is CASSQYQGSNQPQHF.

J is TRBJ2-1 and V is TRBV9, with 12 bases lining up with TRBD2. Germline loops: CDR1 SGDLS, CDR2 YYNGEE. V gave up 1 base and J gave up 0 bases; unmatched junction bases: 14. The CDR3 runs 21 residues. The DNA for the CDR3 is TGTGCCAGCAGCGTAATTCCGAGGGGGACTAGCGGGCCGAGCTCCTACAATGAGCAGTTCTTC. The encoded protein is CASSVIPRGTSGPSSYNEQFF.

The chain carries TRBV5-1 and TRBJ2-7; 7 bases match TRBD1. V dropped 4 bases and J dropped 7; count of bases not matched to a gene: 8. Germline V gene lookup returns CDR1 SGHRS and CDR2 YFSETQ. CDR3 length equals 13 residues. The CDR3: CASSQGTAWEQYF. Here the CDR3 DNA reads TGCGCCAGCAGCCAAGGGACAGCTTGGGAGCAGTACTTC. The variable domain in full, completed from reference TRBV5-1 and TRBJ2-7, reads KAGVTQTPRYLIKTRGQQVTLSCSPISGHRSVSWYQQTPGQGLQFLFEYFSETQRNKGNFPGRFSGRQFSNSRSEMNVSTLELGDSALYLCASSQGTAWEQYFGPGTRLTVT.

V is TRBV21-1 and J is TRBJ1-1. TRBV21-1 is a documented pseudogene. The CDR3 runs to 15 residues. Written as DNA, the CDR3 is TGTGCCAGCAGCAAAGGCGAGGGAAAGAACACTGAAGCTTTCTTT. It yields the protein CASSKGEGKNTEAFF.

This clonotype was detected a few times. The chain couples TRBV6-1 to TRBJ1-2; D is possibly TRBD1 (5 bases). Germline lookup yields CDR1 MNHNS and CDR2 SASEGT. CDR3 length equals 14 residues. V was trimmed by 6 bases and J by 5 bases, leaving 16 bases between them. Written as DNA, the CDR3 is TGTGCCAGCAGGGATCCACAGGTTCCATATGGCTACACCTTC. It yields the protein CASRDPQVPYGYTF.

The chain combines TRBV5-4 with TRBJ1-2; D may be TRBD1 (5 bases). V was shortened by 1 base and J by 2 bases, with 9 bases between the two germline ends. CDR1 SGHNT and CDR2 YYREEE come from the germline V gene (reference sequence). This CDR3 is 14 amino acids long. CDR3 in DNA: TGTGCCAGCAGCTTGATTGGGGACAACTATGGCTACACCTTC. Amino acid sequence: CASSLIGDNYGYTF.

The CDR3 here is CASSLATVNYGYTF. CDR3 in DNA: TGTGCCAGCAGCTTGGCGACAGTTAACTATGGCTACACCTTC. The chain joins TRBV5-4 to TRBJ1-2; TRBD1 is a possible D gene (5 bases). Per the germline V gene, CDR1 is SGHNT and CDR2 is YYREEE (reference sequence). This CDR3 has 14 amino acids. The V and J ends lost 0 bases and 1 base respectively, with 7 bases between them.

For the CDR3, the DNA is TGCAGCGTTGCGGGGGACAGTTCGGGGAGCTCCTACGAGCAGTACTTC. This translates into CSVAGDSSGSSYEQYF. The chain is built from TRBV29-1 and TRBJ2-7; tentative D call: TRBD1 (7 bases). V was clipped by 4 bases and J by 0 bases, with 19 bases between them. This CDR3 is 16 amino acids long. Germline V lookup: CDR1 SQVTM, CDR2 ANQGSEA.

The chain couples TRBV30 to TRBJ1-5; TRBD1 matches 7 bases. V lost 3 bases to trimming and J lost 3 bases; unmatched junction nucleotides: 2. CDR1 is GTSNPN and CDR2 is SVGIG in the germline V gene (reference sequence). This CDR3 has 13 amino acids. The CDR3 protein is CAWRQGPNQPQHF. For the CDR3, the DNA is TGTGCCTGGAGACAGGGGCCCAATCAGCCCCAGCATTTT.

In regard to this clonotype: The junction does not match germline at one end; this may be a read error. The chain recombines TRBV18 with TRBJ1-1; a possible D gene is TRBD1 (6 bases). Germline assignment: CDR1 KGHSH and CDR2 LQKENI. The CDR3 sequence is 14 residues long. The CDR3 sequence: CASSKGHKNTEVFF. CDR3 DNA: TGTGCCAGCTCAAAGGGACACAAGAACACTGAAGTTTTCTTT.

The V gene is TRBV4-1, the J gene TRBJ2-1; D might be TRBD1 (6 bases). CDR1 is MGHRA, CDR2 YSYEKL, per germline. CDR3 length: 16 amino acids. V gave up 2 bases and J gave up 0 bases, with 11 bases separating them. CDR3 coding DNA: TGCGCCAGCAGCCAACAGGGGCTTCGCTCCTACAATGAGCAGTTCTTC. This gives the protein CASSQQGLRSYNEQFF.